This T cell receptor beta chain stems from a study of blood T cell repertoires in COVID-19. About the study: Recovered status in Cohort 3 required two negative PCRs, clearance, or symptom resolution. Sites in the United States, Italy and Spain provided acute and convalescent COVID-19 samples.

This table comes from immunoSEQ multiplex PCR, and its TCRdb copy is limited to in-frame clones, with some not included. The data show 200,000 to 250,000 clones, around 85% seen once. This clonotype was sampled from a woman aged 45-65 years in a cohort exposed to, infected with or recovered from COVID-19 (not recorded which). The source material was PBMCs or T cells enriched from blood (not recorded which).

The chain's CDR3 is CASSLESGGDTQYF. DNA of the CDR3: TGCGCCAGCAGCTTGGAATCAGGGGGAGATACGCAGTATTTT. The chain has TRBV5-1 and TRBJ2-3, with 7 bases fitting TRBD1. The CDR3 spans 14 residues. Unmatched junction bases numbered 3, after V lost 0 bases and J lost 5 bases. Looked up from germline, CDR1 is SGHRS and CDR2 is YFSETQ. Variable domain in full (rest from reference TRBV5-1 and TRBJ2-3): KAGVTQTPRYLIKTRGQQVTLSCSPISGHRSVSWYQQTPGQGLQFLFEYFSETQRNKGNFPGRFSGRQFSNSRSEMNVSTLELGDSALYLCASSLESGGDTQYFGPGTRLTVL.